This T cell receptor (beta chain) emerged from a study of OX40 agonist ivuxolimab in advanced cancers. Study summary: Prior checkpoint blockade (anti-PD-1, anti-PD-L1 or anti-CTLA-4) was permitted; about 40% had it.

The table came from immunoSEQ multiplex PCR; TCRdb's copy has only in-frame clones and leaves some out. The sample lists about 66,000 clones, less than 95% seen once, with 11% to 15% in the top ten. This CDR3 spans 16 amino acids. V was clipped by 2 bases and J by 2 bases, with 14 bases between them. Germline lookup yields CDR1 SGHTA and CDR2 FQGNSA. General study findings and limits: The study observed clonal expansion of CD4+ and CD8+ blood T cells by week 6 at 0.1 to 3.0 mg/kg.

As regards this clone: What it binds is unknown.

The sample was CD4+ or CD8+ T cells sorted from blood, taken in a trial of the OX40 agonist ivuxolimab. This chain uses TRBV7-2 with TRBJ2-3, with TRBD2 as a possible D gene (6 bases). This receptor was identified in an adult with an advanced solid tumor such as melanoma, head and neck, liver or kidney cancer. The CDR3 reads CASSLLGGADTDTQYF. The CDR3 nucleotides are TGTGCCAGCAGCTTATTGGGCGGGGCCGACACAGATACGCAGTATTTT.